This T cell receptor beta chain derives from a study of radiation and T cells in renal cell carcinoma. Study results and caveats: Top tumor clonotypes rose in blood 2 weeks post-radiation, then contracted.

As to time point: blood 4 weeks post-SBRT, at nephrectomy. Treatment given: 15 Gy SBRT to primary tumor, nephrectomy 4 weeks later. Blood was sampled at baseline, 2 weeks and 4 weeks after SBRT. Concerning this clone: Its antigen is unknown.

Per the germline V gene, CDR1 is SGDLS and CDR2 is YYNGEE. V was cut by 5 bases and J by 1 base, with 12 bases left in between. The CDR3 is 15 residues long. This table comes from immunoSEQ multiplex PCR, and its TCRdb copy is limited to in-frame clones, with some not included. The sample consists of 150,000 to 200,000 clones, 88% of them appearing once. The chain joins TRBV9 to TRBJ2-2, with D unclear. The sample in question was blood, obtained from a patient whose treatment included radiotherapy and nephrectomy. The receptor's source is a woman in her fifties or sixties with renal cell carcinoma. As DNA, the CDR3 is TGTGCCAGCAGTGAGCGAGGTTTGAACACCGGGGAGCTGTTTTTT. This gives the protein CASSERGLNTGELFF.